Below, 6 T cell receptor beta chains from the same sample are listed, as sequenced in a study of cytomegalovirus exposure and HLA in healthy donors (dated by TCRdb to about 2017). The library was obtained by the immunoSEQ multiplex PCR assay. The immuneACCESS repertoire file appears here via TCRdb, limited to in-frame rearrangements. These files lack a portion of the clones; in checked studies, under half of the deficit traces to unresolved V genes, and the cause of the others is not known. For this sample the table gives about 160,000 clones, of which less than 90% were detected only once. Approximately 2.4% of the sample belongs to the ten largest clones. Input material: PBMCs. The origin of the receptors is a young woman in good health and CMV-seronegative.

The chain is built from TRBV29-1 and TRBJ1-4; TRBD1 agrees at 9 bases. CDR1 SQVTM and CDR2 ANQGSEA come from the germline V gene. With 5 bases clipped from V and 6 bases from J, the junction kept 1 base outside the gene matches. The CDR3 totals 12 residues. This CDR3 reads CSVRDRDEKLFF. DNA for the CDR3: TGCAGCGTTAGGGACAGGGATGAAAAACTGTTTTTT. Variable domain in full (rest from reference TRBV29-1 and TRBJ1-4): SAVISQKPSRDICQRGTSLTIQCQVDSQVTMMFWYRQQPGQSLTLIATANQGSEATYESGFVIDKFPISRPNLTFSTLTVSNMSPEDSSIYLCSVRDRDEKLFFGSGTQLSVL.

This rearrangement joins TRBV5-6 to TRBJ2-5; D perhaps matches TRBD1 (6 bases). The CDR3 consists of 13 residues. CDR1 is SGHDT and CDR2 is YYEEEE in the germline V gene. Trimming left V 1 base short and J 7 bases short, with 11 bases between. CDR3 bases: TGTGCCAGCAGCTTGCGAACAGGGCGGACCCAGTACTTC. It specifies CASSLRTGRTQYF.

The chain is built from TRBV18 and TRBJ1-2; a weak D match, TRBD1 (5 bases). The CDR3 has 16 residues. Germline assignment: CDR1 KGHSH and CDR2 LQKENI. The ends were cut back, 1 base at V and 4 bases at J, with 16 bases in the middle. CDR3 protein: CASSPLPRGDSYGYTF. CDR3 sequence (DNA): TGTGCCAGCTCACCACTCCCAAGGGGCGATAGCTATGGCTACACCTTC.

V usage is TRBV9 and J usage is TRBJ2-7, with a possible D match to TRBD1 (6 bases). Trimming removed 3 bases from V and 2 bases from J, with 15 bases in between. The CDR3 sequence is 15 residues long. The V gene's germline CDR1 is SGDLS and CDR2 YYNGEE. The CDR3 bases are TGTGCCAGCAGCGCCCCCGGGACACAGCCCTACGAGCAGTACTTC. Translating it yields CASSAPGTQPYEQYF.

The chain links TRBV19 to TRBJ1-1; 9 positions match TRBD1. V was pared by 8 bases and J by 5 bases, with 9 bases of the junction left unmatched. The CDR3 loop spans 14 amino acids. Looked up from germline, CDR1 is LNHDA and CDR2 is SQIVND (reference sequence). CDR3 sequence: CASFTRDRGTEAFF. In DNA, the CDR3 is TGTGCCAGTTTTACACGCGACAGGGGGACTGAAGCTTTCTTT.

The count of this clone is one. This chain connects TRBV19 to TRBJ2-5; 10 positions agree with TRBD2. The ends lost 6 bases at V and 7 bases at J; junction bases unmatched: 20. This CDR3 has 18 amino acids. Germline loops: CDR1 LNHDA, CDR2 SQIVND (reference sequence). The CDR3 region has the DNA TGTGCCAGTAGCCCAAACCGGGCTAGCGGGAGTCTCGAAGGGACCCAGTACTTC. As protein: CASSPNRASGSLEGTQYF.